The text below deals with one T cell receptor (beta chain). This clone's antigen is unknown. Nothing much larger sits one base from this clone, and base qualities are not available. Library construction relied on PCR. These reads were obtained on an Illumina HiSeq 2500. To normalize quantification of the TCRbeta repertoire, the TCR libraries were built with molecular barcoding that relied on unique molecular identifiers. The raw public reads went through TCRdb reprocessing: fastp at Q25, MiXCR clone calling, in-frame beta chains kept. Rows are unified per CDR3 protein, each entry keeping the most common DNA and genes. The sample profile shows about 540,000 distinct CDR3 sequences; around 18% of them were found once. The ten largest clones capture 3.3% of the sample. This sample is part of a study of T-cell reconstitution after alpha-beta-depleted transplantation in children listed by TCRdb under 2016. Looking at the study overall: Using TCR repertoire profiling, the study quantitatively followed how T-cell immune reconstitution unfolded in children after TCRalphabeta/CD19-depleted allogeneic hematopoietic cell transplantation.

V ends up 4 bases short and J 8 bases short, with an unmatched junction base count of 9. The CDR3 sequence holds 15 residues, the cysteine and phenylalanine included. Left in the record is the CDR3 DNA by itself, 45 bases read in frame from the first base. Taken from the germline V gene (reference sequence), the CDR1 and CDR2 loops are SEHNR and FQNEAQ. The receptor comes from a human donor who donated a stem cell graft to a child with acute lymphoblastic leukemia. The sample consisted of PBMCs from the stem cell graft donor, taken from the stem cell graft. The V and J segments used are TRBV7-9 and TRBJ2-1, and 9 junctional nucleotides match TRBD2. CDR3 protein: CASSSSRGRAHEQFF. In nucleotides, the sequence is TGTGCCAGCAGCTCGTCTCGCGGGAGGGCCCATGAGCAGTTCTTC.